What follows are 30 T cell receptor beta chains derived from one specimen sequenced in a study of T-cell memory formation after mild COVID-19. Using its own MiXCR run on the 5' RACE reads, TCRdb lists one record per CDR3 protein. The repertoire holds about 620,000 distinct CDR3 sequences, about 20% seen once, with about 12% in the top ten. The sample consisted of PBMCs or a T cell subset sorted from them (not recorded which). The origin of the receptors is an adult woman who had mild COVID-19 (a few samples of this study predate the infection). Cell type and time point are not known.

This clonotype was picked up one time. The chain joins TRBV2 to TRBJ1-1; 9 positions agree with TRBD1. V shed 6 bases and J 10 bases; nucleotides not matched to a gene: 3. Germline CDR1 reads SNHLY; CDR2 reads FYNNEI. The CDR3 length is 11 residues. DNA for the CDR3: TGTGCCAGCAGGATGACAGGGGGAGCTTTCTTT. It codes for CASRMTGGAFF.

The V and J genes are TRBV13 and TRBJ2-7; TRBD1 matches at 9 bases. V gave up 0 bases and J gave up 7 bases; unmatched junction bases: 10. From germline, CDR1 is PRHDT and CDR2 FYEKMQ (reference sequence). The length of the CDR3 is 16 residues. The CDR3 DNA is TGTGCCAGCAGCTTAGGGTGGGGACAGGGAGAAGGGGAGCAGTACTTC. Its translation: CASSLGWGQGEGEQYF. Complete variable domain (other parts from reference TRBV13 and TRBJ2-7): AAGVIQSPRHLIKEKRETATLKCYPIPRHDTVYWYQQGPGQDPQFLISFYEKMQSDKGSIPDRFSAQQFSDYHSELNMSSLELGDSALYFCASSLGWGQGEGEQYFGPGTRLTVT.

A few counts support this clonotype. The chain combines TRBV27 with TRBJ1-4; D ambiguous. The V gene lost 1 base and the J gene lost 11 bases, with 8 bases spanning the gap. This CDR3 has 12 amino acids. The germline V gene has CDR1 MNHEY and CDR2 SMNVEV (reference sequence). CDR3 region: CASSLFRVKLFF. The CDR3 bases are TGTGCCAGCAGTTTATTCCGGGTTAAACTGTTTTTT.

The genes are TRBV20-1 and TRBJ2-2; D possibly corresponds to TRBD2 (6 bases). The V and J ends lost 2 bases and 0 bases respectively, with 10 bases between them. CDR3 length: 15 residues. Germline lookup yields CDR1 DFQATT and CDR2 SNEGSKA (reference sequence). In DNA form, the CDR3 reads TGCAGTGCTAGACTACGGGGGACGAACACCGGGGAGCTGTTTTTT. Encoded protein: CSARLRGTNTGELFF.

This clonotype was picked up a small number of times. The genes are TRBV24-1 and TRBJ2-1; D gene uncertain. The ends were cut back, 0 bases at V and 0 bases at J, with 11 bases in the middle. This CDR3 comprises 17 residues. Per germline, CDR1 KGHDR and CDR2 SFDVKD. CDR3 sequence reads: CATSDLPRWSSYNEQFF. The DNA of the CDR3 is TGTGCCACCAGTGATTTGCCGCGTTGGAGCTCCTACAATGAGCAGTTCTTC.

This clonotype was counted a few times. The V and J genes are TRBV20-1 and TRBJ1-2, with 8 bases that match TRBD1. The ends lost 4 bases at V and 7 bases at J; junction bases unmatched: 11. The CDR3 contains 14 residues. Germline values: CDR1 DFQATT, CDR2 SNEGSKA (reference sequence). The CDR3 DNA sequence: TGCAGTGCTATGACCGGACAGGGCGTAGTTGGCTACACCTTC. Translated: CSAMTGQGVVGYTF.

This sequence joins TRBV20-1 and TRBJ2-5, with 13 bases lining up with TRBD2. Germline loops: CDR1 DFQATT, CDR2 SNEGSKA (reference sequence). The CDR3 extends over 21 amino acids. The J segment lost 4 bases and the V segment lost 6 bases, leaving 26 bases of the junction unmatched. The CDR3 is CSAAPRAAREPGLAGPETQYF. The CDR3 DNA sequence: TGCAGTGCCGCGCCCAGGGCAGCCCGCGAACCGGGACTAGCGGGGCCAGAGACCCAGTACTTC.

For the CDR3, the DNA is TGTGCCAGCAGCTTAGTAGCGCTAGCTGGTGGAGATACGCAGTATTTT. Amino acids: CASSLVALAGGDTQYF. The chain has TRBV7-6 and TRBJ2-3; possible D gene TRBD2, 5 bases. The length of the CDR3 is 16 residues. The germline gives CDR1 SGHVS, CDR2 FNYEAQ. The V end lost 1 base, the J end lost 5 bases, and 16 bases lay between the germline ends.

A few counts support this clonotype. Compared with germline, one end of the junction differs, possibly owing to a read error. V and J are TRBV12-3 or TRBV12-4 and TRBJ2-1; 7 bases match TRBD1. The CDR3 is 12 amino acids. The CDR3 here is CASSLDRSLQLF. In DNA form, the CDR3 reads TGTGCCAGCAGTTTGGACAGGTCTCTCCAGCTCTTC.

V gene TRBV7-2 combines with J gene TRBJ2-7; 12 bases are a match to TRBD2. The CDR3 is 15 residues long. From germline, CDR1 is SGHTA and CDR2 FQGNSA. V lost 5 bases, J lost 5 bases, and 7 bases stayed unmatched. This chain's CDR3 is CASSPELAGGNEQYF. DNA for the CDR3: TGTGCCAGCAGCCCTGAACTAGCGGGAGGAAACGAGCAGTACTTC.

CDR3 bases: TGTGCCAGCAGCTTGTTCGCCATGGCCCCCGAGCAGTTCTTC. Protein sequence: CASSLFAMAPEQFF. The chain links TRBV7-2 to TRBJ2-1; no firm D call. CDR3 length: 14 residues. Trimming removed 3 bases from V and 10 bases from J, with 16 bases in between. Germline V gene lookup returns CDR1 SGHTA and CDR2 FQGNSA.

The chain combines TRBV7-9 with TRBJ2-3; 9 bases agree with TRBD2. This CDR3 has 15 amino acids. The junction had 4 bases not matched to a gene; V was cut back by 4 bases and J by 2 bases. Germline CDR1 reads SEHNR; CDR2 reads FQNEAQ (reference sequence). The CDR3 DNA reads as TGTGCCAGCAGCTATCTAGCGGGGAACACAGATACGCAGTATTTT. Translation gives CASSYLAGNTDTQYF.

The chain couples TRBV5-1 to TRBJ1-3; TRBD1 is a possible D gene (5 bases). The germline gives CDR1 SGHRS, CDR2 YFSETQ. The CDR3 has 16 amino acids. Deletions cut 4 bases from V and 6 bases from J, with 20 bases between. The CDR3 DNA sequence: TGCGCCAGCAGCATTCCCAACGGGGGAGCAGAAAACACCATATATTTT. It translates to CASSIPNGGAENTIYF.

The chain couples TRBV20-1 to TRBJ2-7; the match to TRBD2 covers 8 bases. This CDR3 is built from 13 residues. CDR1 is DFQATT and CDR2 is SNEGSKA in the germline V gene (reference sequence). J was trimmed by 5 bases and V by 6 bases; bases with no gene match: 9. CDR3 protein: CSARRGGPDEQYF. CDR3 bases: TGCAGTGCCCGACGGGGGGGGCCCGACGAGCAGTACTTC.

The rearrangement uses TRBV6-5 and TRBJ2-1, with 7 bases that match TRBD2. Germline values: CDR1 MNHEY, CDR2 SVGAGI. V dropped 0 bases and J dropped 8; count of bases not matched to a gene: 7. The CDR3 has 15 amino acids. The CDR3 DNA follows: TGTGCCAGCAGTTACTCCGGCGCGGGGAGGGATGAGCAGTTCTTC. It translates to CASSYSGAGRDEQFF.

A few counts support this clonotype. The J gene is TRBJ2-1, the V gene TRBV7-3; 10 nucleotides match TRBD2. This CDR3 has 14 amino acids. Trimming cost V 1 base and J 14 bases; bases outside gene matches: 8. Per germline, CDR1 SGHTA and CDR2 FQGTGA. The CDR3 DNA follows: TGTGCCAGCAGCTTAATGGCTAGCGGGAGTTTAAAGTTCTTC. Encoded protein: CASSLMASGSLKFF.

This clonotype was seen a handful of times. The CDR3 protein is CASSPEGSEQYF. The CDR3 DNA reads as TGTGCCAGCAGCCCGGAAGGGTCGGAACAGTACTTC. The chain carries TRBV7-9 and TRBJ2-7, with D unclear. The CDR3 has 12 residues. Trimming shortened V by 5 bases and J by 10 bases, and 15 bases separated the two germline ends. Germline-derived CDR1 and CDR2 are SEHNR and FQNEAQ (reference sequence). Filled out from reference TRBV7-9 and TRBJ2-7, the complete variable domain reads DTGVSQNPRHKITKRGQNVTFRCDPISEHNRLYWYRQTLGQGPEFLTYFQNEAQLEKSRLLSDRFSAERPKGSFSTLEIQRTEQGDSAMYLCASSPEGSEQYFGPGTRLTVT.

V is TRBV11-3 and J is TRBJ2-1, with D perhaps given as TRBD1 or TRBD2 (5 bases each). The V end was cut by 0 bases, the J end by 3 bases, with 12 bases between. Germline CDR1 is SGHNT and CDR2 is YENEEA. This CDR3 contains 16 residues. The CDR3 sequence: CASSLDGGTSYNEQFF. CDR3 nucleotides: TGTGCCAGCAGCTTAGATGGTGGGACGAGCTACAATGAGCAGTTCTTC.

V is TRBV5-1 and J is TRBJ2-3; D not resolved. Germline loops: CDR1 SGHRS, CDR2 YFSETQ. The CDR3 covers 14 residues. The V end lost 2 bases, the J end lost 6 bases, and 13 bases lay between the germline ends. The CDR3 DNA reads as TGCGCCAGCAGCTTAACAGACCTCTGGGATACGCAGTATTTT. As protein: CASSLTDLWDTQYF.

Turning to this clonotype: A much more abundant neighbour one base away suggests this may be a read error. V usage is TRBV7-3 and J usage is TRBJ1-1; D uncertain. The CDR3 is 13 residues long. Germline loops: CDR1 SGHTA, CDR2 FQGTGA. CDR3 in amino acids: CDSSSDGNTEAFF. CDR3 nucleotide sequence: TGTGACAGCAGCTCCGACGGGAACACTGAAGCTTTCTTT.

This CDR3 is CASSASVQKLGWGVNTQYF. The CDR3 region has the DNA TGTGCCAGCAGCGCAAGTGTACAGAAGTTGGGCTGGGGGGTGAATACGCAGTATTTT. The chain recombines TRBV9 with TRBJ2-3, with D maybe TRBD2 (6 bases). V gave up 3 bases and J gave up 7 bases, with 30 bases separating them. Germline V gene sequence: CDR1 SGDLS, CDR2 YYNGEE. CDR3 length: 19 amino acids. Drawing the rest from reference TRBV9 and TRBJ2-3, the complete variable domain is DSGVTQTPKHLITATGQRVTLRCSPRSGDLSVYWYQQSLDQGLQFLIQYYNGEERAKGNILERFSAQQFPDLHSELNLSSLELGDSALYFCASSASVQKLGWGVNTQYFGPGTRLTVL.

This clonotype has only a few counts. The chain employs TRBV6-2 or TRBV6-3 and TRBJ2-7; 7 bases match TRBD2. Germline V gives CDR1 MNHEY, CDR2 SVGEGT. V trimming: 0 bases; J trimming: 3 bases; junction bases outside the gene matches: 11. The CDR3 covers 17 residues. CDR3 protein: CASSYSSTASGNYEQYF. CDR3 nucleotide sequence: TGTGCCAGCAGTTACTCGAGTACGGCTAGCGGAAACTACGAGCAGTACTTC.

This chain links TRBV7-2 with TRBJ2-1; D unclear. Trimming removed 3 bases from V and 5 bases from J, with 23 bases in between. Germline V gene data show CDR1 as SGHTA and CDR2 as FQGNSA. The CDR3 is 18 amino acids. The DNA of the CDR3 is TGTGCCAGCAGCTTCGATCCTCCCCCAGTTGGTAAGCACAATGAGCAGTTCTTC. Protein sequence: CASSFDPPPVGKHNEQFF.

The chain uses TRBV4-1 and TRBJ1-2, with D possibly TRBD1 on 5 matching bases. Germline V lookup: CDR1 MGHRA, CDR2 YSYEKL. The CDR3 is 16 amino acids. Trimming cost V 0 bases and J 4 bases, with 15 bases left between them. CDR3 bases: TGCGCCAGCAGCCAAGATCCCGGCAGGGATTCCTATGGCTACACCTTC. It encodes CASSQDPGRDSYGYTF.

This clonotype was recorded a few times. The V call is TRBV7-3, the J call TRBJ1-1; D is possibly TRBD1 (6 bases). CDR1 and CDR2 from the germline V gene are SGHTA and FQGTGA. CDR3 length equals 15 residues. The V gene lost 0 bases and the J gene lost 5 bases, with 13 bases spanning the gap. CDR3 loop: CASSLTRQGKTEAFF. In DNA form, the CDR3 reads TGTGCCAGCAGCTTAACACGGCAGGGGAAAACTGAAGCTTTCTTT.

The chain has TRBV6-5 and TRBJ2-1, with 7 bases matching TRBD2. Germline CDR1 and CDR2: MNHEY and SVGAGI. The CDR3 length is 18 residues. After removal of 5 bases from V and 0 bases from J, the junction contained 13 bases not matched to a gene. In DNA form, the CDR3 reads TGTGCCAGCAGTAGTCCGTCCGGGACTACAAGCTCCTACAATGAGCAGTTCTTC. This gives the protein CASSSPSGTTSSYNEQFF.

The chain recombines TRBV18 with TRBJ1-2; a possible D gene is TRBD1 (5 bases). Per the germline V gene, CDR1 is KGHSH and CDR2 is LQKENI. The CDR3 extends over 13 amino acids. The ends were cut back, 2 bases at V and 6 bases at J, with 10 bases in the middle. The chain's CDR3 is CASSPSTANGYTF. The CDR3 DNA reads TGTGCCAGCTCACCATCGACAGCGAATGGCTACACCTTC.

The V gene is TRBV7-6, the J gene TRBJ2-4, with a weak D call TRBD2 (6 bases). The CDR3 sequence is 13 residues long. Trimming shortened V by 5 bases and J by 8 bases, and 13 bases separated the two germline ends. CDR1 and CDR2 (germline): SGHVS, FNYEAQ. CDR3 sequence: CASSRLREDIQYF. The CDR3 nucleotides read TGTGCCAGCAGCCGACTCAGGGAGGACATTCAGTACTTC. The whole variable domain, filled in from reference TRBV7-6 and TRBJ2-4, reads GAGVSQSPRYKVTKRGQDVALRCDPISGHVSLYWYRQALGQGPEFLTYFNYEAQQDKSGLPNDRFSAERPEGSISTLTIQRTEQRDSAMYRCASSRLREDIQYFGAGTRLSVL.

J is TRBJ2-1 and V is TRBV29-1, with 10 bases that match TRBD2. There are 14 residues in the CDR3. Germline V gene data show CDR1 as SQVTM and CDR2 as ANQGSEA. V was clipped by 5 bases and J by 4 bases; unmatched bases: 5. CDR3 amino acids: CSVPRTSGYNEQFF. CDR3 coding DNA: TGCAGCGTTCCCCGGACTAGCGGTTACAATGAGCAGTTCTTC.

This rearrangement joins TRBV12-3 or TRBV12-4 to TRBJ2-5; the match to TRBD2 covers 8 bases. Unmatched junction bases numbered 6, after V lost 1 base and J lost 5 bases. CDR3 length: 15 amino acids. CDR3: CASSLGSGGRETQYF. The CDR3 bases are TGTGCCAGCAGTTTAGGGAGCGGGGGCCGGGAGACCCAGTACTTC.